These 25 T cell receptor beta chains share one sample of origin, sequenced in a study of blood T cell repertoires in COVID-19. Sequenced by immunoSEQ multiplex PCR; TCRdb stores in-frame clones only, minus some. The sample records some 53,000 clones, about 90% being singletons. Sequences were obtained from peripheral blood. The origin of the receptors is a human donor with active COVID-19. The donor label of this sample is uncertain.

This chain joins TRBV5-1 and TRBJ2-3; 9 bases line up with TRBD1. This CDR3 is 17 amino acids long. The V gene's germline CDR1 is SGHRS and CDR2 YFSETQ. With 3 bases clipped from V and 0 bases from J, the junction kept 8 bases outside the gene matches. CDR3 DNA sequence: TGCGCCAGCAGCTGGACAGGGGTAGGCAAAAGCACAGATACGCAGTATTTT. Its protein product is CASSWTGVGKSTDTQYF.

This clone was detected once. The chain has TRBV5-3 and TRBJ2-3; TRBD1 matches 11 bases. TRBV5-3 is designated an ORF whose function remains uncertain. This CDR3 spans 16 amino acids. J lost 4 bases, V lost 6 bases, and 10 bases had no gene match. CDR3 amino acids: CARKKLGQGAADTQYF. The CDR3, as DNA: TGTGCCAGAAAAAAACTCGGACAGGGGGCGGCAGATACGCAGTATTTT.

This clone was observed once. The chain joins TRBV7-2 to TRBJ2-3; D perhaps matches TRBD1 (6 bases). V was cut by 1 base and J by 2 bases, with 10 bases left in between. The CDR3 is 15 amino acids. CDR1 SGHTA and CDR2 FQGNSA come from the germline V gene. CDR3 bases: TGTGCCAGCAGCTTAGTGGCAGGGGACACAGATACGCAGTATTTT. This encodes CASSLVAGDTDTQYF.

CDR3 DNA: TGTGCCATCAGTGATAAGGAGGGATCCGAGCAGTACTTC. Protein sequence: CAISDKEGSEQYF. The chain recombines TRBV10-3 with TRBJ2-7; D is possibly TRBD2 (6 bases). Germline CDR1 is ENHRY and CDR2 is SYGVKD. Trimming removed 3 bases at V and 6 bases at J, with 12 bases between. The CDR3 runs to 13 residues.

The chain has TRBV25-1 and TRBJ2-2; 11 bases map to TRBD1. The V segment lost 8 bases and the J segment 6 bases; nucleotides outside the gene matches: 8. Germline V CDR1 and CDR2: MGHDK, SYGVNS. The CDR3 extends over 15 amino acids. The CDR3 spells CASRSWTGGSGELFF. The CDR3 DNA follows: TGTGCCAGCCGATCCTGGACAGGGGGCTCCGGGGAGCTGTTTTTT.

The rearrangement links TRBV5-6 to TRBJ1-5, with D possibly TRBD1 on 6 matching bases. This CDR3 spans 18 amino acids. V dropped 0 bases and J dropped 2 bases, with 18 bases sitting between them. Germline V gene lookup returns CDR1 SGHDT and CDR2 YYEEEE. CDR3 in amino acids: CASSLGLGGGYGNQPQHF. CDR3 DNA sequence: TGTGCCAGCAGCTTGGGTCTGGGGGGGGGCTATGGCAATCAGCCCCAGCATTTT.

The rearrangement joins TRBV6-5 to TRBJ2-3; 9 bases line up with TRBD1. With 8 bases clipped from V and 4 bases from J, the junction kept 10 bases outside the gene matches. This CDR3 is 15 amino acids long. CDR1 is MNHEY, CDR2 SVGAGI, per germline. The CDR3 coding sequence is TGTGCCAGCGAAGCGGGACAGGGTAGTGCAGATACGCAGTATTTT. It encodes CASEAGQGSADTQYF.

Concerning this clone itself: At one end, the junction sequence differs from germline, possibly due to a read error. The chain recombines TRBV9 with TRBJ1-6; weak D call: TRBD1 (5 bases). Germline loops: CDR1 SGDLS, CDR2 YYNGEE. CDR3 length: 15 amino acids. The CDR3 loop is CASRVGAGEGSPLHF. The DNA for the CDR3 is TGTGCCAGCAGGGTAGGGGCGGGGGAAGGATCACCCCTCCACTTT.

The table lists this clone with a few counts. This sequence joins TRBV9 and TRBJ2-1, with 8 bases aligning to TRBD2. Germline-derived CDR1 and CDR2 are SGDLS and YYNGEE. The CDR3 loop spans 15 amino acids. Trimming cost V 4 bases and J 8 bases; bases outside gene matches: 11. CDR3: CASSPHGGGLHEQFF. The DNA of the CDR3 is TGTGCCAGCAGCCCGCACGGGGGGGGCTTACATGAGCAGTTCTTC.

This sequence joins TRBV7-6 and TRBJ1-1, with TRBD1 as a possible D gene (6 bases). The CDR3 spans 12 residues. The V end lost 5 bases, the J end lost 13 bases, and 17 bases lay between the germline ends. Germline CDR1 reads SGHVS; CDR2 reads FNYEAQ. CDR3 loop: CASSPLQGLYFF. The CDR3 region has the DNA TGTGCCAGCAGCCCCTTACAGGGCTTGTATTTCTTT.

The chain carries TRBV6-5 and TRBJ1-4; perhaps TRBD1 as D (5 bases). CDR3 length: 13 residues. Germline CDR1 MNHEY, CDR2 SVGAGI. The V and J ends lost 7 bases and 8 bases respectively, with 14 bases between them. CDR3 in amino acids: CASKGGVGEKLFF. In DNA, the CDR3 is TGTGCCAGCAAAGGAGGGGTGGGCGAAAAACTGTTTTTT.

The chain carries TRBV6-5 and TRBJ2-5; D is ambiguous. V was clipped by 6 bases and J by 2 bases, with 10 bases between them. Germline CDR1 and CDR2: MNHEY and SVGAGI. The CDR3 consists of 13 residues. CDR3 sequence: CASRSILQETQYF. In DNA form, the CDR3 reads TGTGCCAGCAGGTCTATACTACAAGAGACCCAGTACTTC.

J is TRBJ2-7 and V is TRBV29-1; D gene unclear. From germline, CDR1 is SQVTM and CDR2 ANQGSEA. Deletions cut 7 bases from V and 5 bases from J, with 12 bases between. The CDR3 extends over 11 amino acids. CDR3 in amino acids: CSGQVANEQYF. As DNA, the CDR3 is TGCAGCGGCCAGGTGGCTAACGAGCAGTACTTC.

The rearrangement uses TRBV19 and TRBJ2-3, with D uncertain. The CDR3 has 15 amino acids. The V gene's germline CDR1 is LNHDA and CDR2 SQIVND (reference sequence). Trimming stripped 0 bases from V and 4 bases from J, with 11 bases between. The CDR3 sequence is CASSIDLVGPDTQYF. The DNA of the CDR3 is TGTGCCAGTAGTATAGATCTAGTAGGCCCAGATACGCAGTATTTT.

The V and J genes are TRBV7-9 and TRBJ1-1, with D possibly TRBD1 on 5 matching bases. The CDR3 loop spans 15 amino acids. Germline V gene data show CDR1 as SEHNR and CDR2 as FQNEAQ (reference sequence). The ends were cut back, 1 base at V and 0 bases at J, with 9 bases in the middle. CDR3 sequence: CASSLGGALNTEAFF. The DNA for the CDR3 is TGTGCCAGCAGCTTAGGTGGGGCCCTGAACACTGAAGCTTTCTTT.

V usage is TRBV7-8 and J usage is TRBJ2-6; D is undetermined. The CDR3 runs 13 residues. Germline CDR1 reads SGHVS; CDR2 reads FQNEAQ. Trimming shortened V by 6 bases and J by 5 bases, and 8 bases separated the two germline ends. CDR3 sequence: CASRPDRANVLTF. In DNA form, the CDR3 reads TGTGCCAGCAGGCCCGACAGGGCCAACGTCCTGACTTTC.

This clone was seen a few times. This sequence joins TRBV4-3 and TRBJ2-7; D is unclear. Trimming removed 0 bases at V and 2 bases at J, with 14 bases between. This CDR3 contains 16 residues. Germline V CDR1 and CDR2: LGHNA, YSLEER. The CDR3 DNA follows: TGCGCCAGCAGCCAAGAACCACTTGCGTCTCCCTACGAGCAGTACTTC. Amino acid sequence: CASSQEPLASPYEQYF.

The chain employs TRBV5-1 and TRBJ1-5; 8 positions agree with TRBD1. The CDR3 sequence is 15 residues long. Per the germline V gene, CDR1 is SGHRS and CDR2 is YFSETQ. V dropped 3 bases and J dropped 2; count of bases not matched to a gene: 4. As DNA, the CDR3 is TGCGCCAGCAGCTACGACAGGGGTCGCAATCAGCCCCAGCATTTT. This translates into CASSYDRGRNQPQHF. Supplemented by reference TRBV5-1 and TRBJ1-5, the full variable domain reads KAGVTQTPRYLIKTRGQQVTLSCSPISGHRSVSWYQQTPGQGLQFLFEYFSETQRNKGNFPGRFSGRQFSNSRSEMNVSTLELGDSALYLCASSYDRGRNQPQHFGDGTRLSIL.

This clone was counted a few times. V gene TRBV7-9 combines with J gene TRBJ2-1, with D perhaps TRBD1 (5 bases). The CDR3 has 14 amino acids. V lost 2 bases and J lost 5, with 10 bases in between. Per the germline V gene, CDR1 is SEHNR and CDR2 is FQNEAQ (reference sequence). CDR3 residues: CASSLWGGHNEQFF. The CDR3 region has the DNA TGTGCCAGCAGCTTATGGGGCGGCCACAATGAGCAGTTCTTC.

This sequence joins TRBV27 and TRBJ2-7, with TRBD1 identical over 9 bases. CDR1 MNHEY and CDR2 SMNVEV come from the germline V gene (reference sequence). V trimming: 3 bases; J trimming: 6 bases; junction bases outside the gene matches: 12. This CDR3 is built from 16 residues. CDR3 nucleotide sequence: TGTGCCAGCAGTTTCTCCGGACAGGGGAGGATCGGCGAGCAGTACTTC. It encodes CASSFSGQGRIGEQYF.

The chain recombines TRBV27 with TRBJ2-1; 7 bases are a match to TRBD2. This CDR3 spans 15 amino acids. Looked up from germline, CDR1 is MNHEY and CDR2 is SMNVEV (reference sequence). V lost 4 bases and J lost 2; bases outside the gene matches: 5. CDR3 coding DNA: TGTGCCAGCAGTTCCCTAGGGACTACCTACAATGAGCAGTTCTTC. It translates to CASSSLGTTYNEQFF.

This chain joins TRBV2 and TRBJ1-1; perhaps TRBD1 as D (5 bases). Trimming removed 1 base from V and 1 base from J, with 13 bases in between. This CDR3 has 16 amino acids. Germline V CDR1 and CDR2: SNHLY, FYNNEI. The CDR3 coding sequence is TGTGCCAGCAGTGAAGGGGGCGCAAGGGCGAACACTGAAGCTTTCTTT. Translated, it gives CASSEGGARANTEAFF.

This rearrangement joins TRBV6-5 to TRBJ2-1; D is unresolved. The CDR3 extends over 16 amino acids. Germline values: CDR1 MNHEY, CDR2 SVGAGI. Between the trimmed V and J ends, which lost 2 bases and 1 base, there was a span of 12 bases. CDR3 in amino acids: CASSYPLGRSYNEQFF. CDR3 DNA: TGTGCCAGCAGTTACCCCCTGGGCAGGTCCTACAATGAGCAGTTCTTC.

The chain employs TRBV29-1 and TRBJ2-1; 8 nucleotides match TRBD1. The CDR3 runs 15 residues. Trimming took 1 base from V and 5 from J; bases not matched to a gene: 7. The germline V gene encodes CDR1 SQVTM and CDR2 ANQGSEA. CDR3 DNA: TGCAGCGTTGAAGGCGCGGACAGGGTAAACAATGAGCAGTTCTTC. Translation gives CSVEGADRVNNEQFF.

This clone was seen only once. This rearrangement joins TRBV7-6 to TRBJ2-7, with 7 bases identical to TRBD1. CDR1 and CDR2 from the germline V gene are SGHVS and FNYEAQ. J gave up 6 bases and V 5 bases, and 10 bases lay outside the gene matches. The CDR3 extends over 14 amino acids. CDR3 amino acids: CASSHRRQGREQYF. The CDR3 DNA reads TGTGCCAGCAGCCACCGCCGACAGGGACGCGAGCAGTACTTC.